Presented here are 23 T cell receptor beta chains from one specimen sequenced in a study of molecular identifiers for immune sequencing clone quantification. TCRdb fed the PCR reads into MiXCR, producing one record per CDR3 protein. The sample consists of 490,000 or so distinct CDR3 sequences, 20% to 25% of them appearing once. The source material was naive CD8+ T cells from blood, with Jurkat cell RNA spiked in. The sample's subset: FACS-sorted CD8+CD4-CCR7+CD45RA+ naive T cells. These receptors were taken from a human donor in good health. Some libraries in this study had Jurkat cell RNA spiked in.

The chain employs TRBV7-9 and TRBJ1-3, with D hard to call. V was pared by 4 bases and J by 7 bases, with 8 bases between. Germline V gene lookup returns CDR1 SEHNR and CDR2 FQNEAQ (reference sequence). This CDR3 comprises 12 residues. This chain's CDR3 is CASSSDLNTIYF. CDR3 nucleotides: TGTGCCAGCAGCTCAGACCTGAACACCATATATTTT.

A note on this clonotype: Being one base from a much bigger clone, this may be a read error. V gene TRBV6-2 or TRBV6-3 combines with J gene TRBJ2-7, with 9 bases aligning to TRBD1. The CDR3 spans 14 residues. Looked up from germline, CDR1 is MNHEY and CDR2 is SVGEGT. This CDR3 is CASSFTGQGYGQYF. DNA of the CDR3: TGTGCCAGCAGTTTCACGGGACAGGGCTACGGGCAGTACTTC.

This clonotype was found a few times. This chain connects TRBV30 to TRBJ2-1; 9 bases are shared with TRBD2. After removal of 2 bases from V and 7 bases from J, the junction contained 9 bases not matched to a gene. In germline, CDR1 is GTSNPN, CDR2 SVGIG (reference sequence). The CDR3 extends over 15 amino acids. CDR3 sequence: CAWSWASGVLNEQFF. CDR3 in DNA: TGTGCCTGGAGTTGGGCTAGCGGGGTCTTGAATGAGCAGTTCTTC.

In its sample, this clonotype was seen many times. The chain couples TRBV7-9 to TRBJ2-7; 12 nucleotides align to TRBD2. Trimming removed 6 bases from V and 7 bases from J; junction bases left unmatched: 13. The germline V gene has CDR1 SEHNR and CDR2 FQNEAQ (reference sequence). The CDR3 covers 16 residues. Here the CDR3 DNA reads TGTGCCAGCAGTCTTGAAGGACTAGCGGGAATGGGGGAGCAGTACTTC. This codes for CASSLEGLAGMGEQYF.

This clonotype was picked up a small number of times. CDR3 protein: CASSMATRAVNQPQHF. Written as DNA, the CDR3 is TGTGCCAGTAGTATGGCGACTCGAGCGGTCAATCAGCCCCAGCATTTT. J is TRBJ1-5 and V is TRBV19, with D uncertain. V dropped 3 bases and J dropped 3 bases, with 15 bases sitting between them. This CDR3 contains 16 residues. Germline assignment: CDR1 LNHDA and CDR2 SQIVND (reference sequence).

The chain carries TRBV5-5 and TRBJ1-1; no clear D gene. Germline-derived CDR1 and CDR2 are SGHKS and YYEKEE (reference sequence). The CDR3 runs 13 residues. The V and J ends lost 0 bases and 4 bases respectively, with 7 bases between them. The CDR3 coding sequence is TGTGCCAGCAGCTTGGATGTCAGCACTGAAGCTTTCTTT. Its protein product is CASSLDVSTEAFF.

As to this clonotype: A much larger clone lies a single base off, so this may be a read error. This sequence joins TRBV9 and TRBJ2-6; no reliable D call. Germline V CDR1 and CDR2: SGDLS, YYNGEE. The CDR3 sequence is 14 residues long. Deletions cut 7 bases from V and 0 bases from J, with 8 bases between. The CDR3 loop is CASGAVSGANVLTF. CDR3 DNA sequence: TGTGCCAGCGGCGCAGTCTCTGGGGCCAACGTCCTGACTTTC.

This clonotype was seen a few times. The chain joins TRBV10-2 to TRBJ1-4; a weak D match, TRBD1 (6 bases). Trimming took 3 bases from V and 4 from J, leaving 9 bases between them. CDR1 and CDR2 from the germline V gene are WSHSY and SAAADI. This CDR3 contains 14 residues. CDR3 sequence reads: CASSDFRGNEKLFF. CDR3 nucleotides: TGCGCCAGCAGTGATTTCAGGGGTAATGAAAAACTGTTTTTT.

This clonotype was detected ten times or more. This chain joins TRBV7-9 and TRBJ2-3; a weak D match, TRBD1 (5 bases). This CDR3 is 15 amino acids long. V was trimmed by 0 bases and J by 5 bases, leaving 12 bases between them. Germline V gene data show CDR1 as SEHNR and CDR2 as FQNEAQ (reference sequence). CDR3 DNA: TGTGCCAGCAGCTTAGCGGATCTGGGGCGAGATACGCAGTATTTT. It translates to CASSLADLGRDTQYF.

The J gene is TRBJ1-5, the V gene TRBV6-1; 11 positions match TRBD1. V gave up 6 bases and J gave up 2 bases; unmatched junction bases: 3. Germline V gene lookup returns CDR1 MNHNS and CDR2 SASEGT. The CDR3 contains 15 residues. DNA for the CDR3: TGTGCCAGCAGACGGGACAGGGGGGGCAATCAGCCCCAGCATTTT. The encoded protein is CASRRDRGGNQPQHF.

This clonotype was counted between two and nine times. The V gene is TRBV21-1, the J gene TRBJ1-2; the D segment call TRBD1 is taken from the table without a DNA check. TRBV21-1 is described as a pseudogene. This CDR3 contains 17 residues. The CDR3 DNA sequence: TGTGCCAGCAGCAGAGTCCTAGAGGGGGGATCGGACTATGGCTACACCTTC. It codes for CASSRVLEGGSDYGYTF.

This clonotype was counted many times. The rearrangement uses TRBV29-1 and TRBJ2-2; 8 bases agree with TRBD1. The CDR3 is 15 residues long. Germline V gives CDR1 SQVTM, CDR2 ANQGSEA. Trimming removed 7 bases from V and 3 bases from J; junction bases left unmatched: 10. CDR3 sequence reads: CSGGGGQGYTGELFF. Written as DNA, the CDR3 is TGCAGCGGAGGGGGTGGACAGGGATACACCGGGGAGCTGTTTTTT.

This clonotype has ten or more counts. The genes are TRBV6-1 and TRBJ1-1; D is unresolved. Trimming took off 0 bases at V and 4 bases at J, with 21 bases between the two ends. The CDR3 is made up of 18 amino acids. The germline V gene has CDR1 MNHNS and CDR2 SASEGT. CDR3 DNA: TGTGCCAGCAGTGAAGCTTCTGGTTTATCTTTAGGGATCACTGAAGCTTTCTTT. It is translated as CASSEASGLSLGITEAFF.

This clonotype was recorded at least ten times. This sequence joins TRBV7-3 and TRBJ2-3; a possible D gene is TRBD1 (6 bases). V was pared by 4 bases and J by 6 bases, with 14 bases between. This CDR3 has 14 amino acids. The germline gives CDR1 SGHTA, CDR2 FQGTGA. The CDR3 loop is CASSSMDSGDTQYF. The CDR3 nucleotides are TGTGCCAGCAGCTCGATGGACAGCGGCGATACGCAGTATTTT.

To note about this clonotype: A read error may explain this, as a much larger clone is one base away. As DNA, the CDR3 is TGTGCCATCAAGGGCCGGACCGGGGACGAGCAGTACTTC. It specifies CAIKGRTGDEQYF. V and J are TRBV10-3 and TRBJ2-7; D perhaps matches TRBD2 (5 bases). V lost 7 bases and J 5 bases, leaving 15 bases between the germline ends. CDR1 is ENHRY, CDR2 SYGVKD, per germline. The CDR3 consists of 13 residues.

This clonotype came up a few times. A read error may explain this, as a much larger clone is one base away. J is TRBJ1-1 and V is TRBV4-3, with D possibly being TRBD1 (6 bases). The CDR3 covers 16 residues. V shed 0 bases and J shed 10 bases, with 21 bases lying between them. Germline CDR1 LGHNA, CDR2 YSLEER. In DNA, the CDR3 is TGCGCCAGCAGCCAAGATCGTTTCGGCAGGGGTAATGGAGCTTTCTTT. This encodes CASSQDRFGRGNGAFF.

This clonotype has a handful of counts. This chain uses TRBV30 with TRBJ2-2; D unresolved. V lost 4 bases, J lost 4 bases, and 10 bases lay in between. CDR1 is GTSNPN, CDR2 SVGIG, per germline (reference sequence). CDR3 length: 13 residues. The CDR3 nucleotides read TGTGCCTGGACATCTATGGGCACCGGGGAGCTGTTTTTT. Its protein product is CAWTSMGTGELFF.

The V and J genes are TRBV12-2 and TRBJ2-7; the listed D gene, TRBD2, was not tested against the DNA. TRBV12-2 is deemed a pseudogene. This CDR3 comprises 16 residues. This chain's CDR3 is CASRLVHGGAKGEQYF. The CDR3 DNA sequence: TGTGCAAGTCGCTTAGTTCACGGGGGGGCTAAGGGCGAGCAGTACTTC.

For this clonotype: A much larger clone sits a single nucleotide away, making a read error possible. The gene calls are TRBV4-1 and TRBJ1-1; possibly TRBD1 for D (5 bases). Germline CDR1 and CDR2: MGHRA and YSYEKL. The CDR3 sequence is 15 residues long. CDR3 sequence: CASSLAWGSNIEAFF. The DNA for the CDR3 is TGCGCCAGCAGCCTTGCATGGGGCTCCAACATTGAAGCTTTCTTT.

The V and J genes are TRBV7-8 and TRBJ1-5, with 8 positions matching TRBD1. V was clipped by 5 bases and J by 3 bases; unmatched bases: 6. From germline, CDR1 is SGHVS and CDR2 FQNEAQ. The CDR3 loop spans 15 amino acids. Here the CDR3 DNA reads TGTGCCAGCAGCAACCCGACAGGGGTCAATCAGCCCCAGCATTTT. As protein: CASSNPTGVNQPQHF.

To note about this clonotype: A much larger clone lies one base from this, so it may be a read error. The final CDR3 position lacks the conserved phenylalanine or tryptophan, pointing to a likely read error. V is TRBV4-3 and J is TRBJ2-1; D is uncertain. The CDR3 runs to 15 residues. Trimming shortened V by 1 base and J by 4 bases, and 11 bases separated the two germline ends. Germline CDR1 reads LGHNA; CDR2 reads YSLEER. CDR3 residues: CASSQVSEGYNEQFL. Here the CDR3 DNA reads TGCGCCAGCAGCCAAGTCAGCGAAGGATACAATGAGCAGTTCCTC.

This clonotype was observed many times. The V call is TRBV7-9, the J call TRBJ2-6, with D maybe TRBD1 (6 bases). Looked up from germline, CDR1 is SEHNR and CDR2 is FQNEAQ (reference sequence). This CDR3 has 17 amino acids. Trimming took off 1 base at V and 9 bases at J, with 19 bases between the two ends. CDR3 DNA sequence: TGTGCCAGCAGCTTAGGGTCCAGGGGCGACTCGGTCAACGTCCTGACTTTC. Protein: CASSLGSRGDSVNVLTF.

This clonotype has a handful of counts. The genes are TRBV6-2 or TRBV6-3 and TRBJ2-7; D unclear. Germline CDR1 reads MNHEY; CDR2 reads SVGEGT. CDR3 length equals 13 residues. V gave up 11 bases and J gave up 2 bases, with 16 bases separating them. CDR3 sequence: CAGTRGPPYEQYF. The CDR3 nucleotides are TGTGCCGGCACCCGAGGACCCCCCTACGAGCAGTACTTC.